These 10 T cell receptor beta chains came from one sample sequenced in a study of cytomegalovirus exposure and HLA in healthy donors. 13 Jbeta primers and 60 Vbeta primers were used for the PCR. Assay used: immunoSEQ multiplex PCR; TCRdb lists only in-frame clones, some missing. The repertoire has 200,000 to 300,000 clones, 82% of them found once; the top ten carry 5.4%. What was sequenced was PBMCs. The source is a woman in her thirties or forties in good health and CMV-seropositive.

This clone was counted a single time. The rearrangement links TRBV30 to TRBJ1-5, with D perhaps matching TRBD1 (6 bases). The CDR3 extends over 13 amino acids. Trimming took off 4 bases at V and 1 base at J, with 8 bases between the two ends. Germline V gene sequence: CDR1 GTSNPN, CDR2 SVGIG (reference sequence). In DNA, the CDR3 is TGTGCCTGGAAGGGGGGGAGCAATCAGCCCCAGCATTTT. Its translation: CAWKGGSNQPQHF.

V and J are TRBV9 and TRBJ1-1, with 11 bases identical to TRBD1. The germline gives CDR1 SGDLS, CDR2 YYNGEE. The J segment lost 11 bases and the V segment lost 0 bases, leaving 6 bases of the junction unmatched. This CDR3 is built from 14 residues. The CDR3 nucleotides are TGTGCCAGCAGCGTAGGGACAGGGGGCGGTGGGGCTTTCTTT. Translating gives CASSVGTGGGGAFF.

This clone has a handful of counts. The J gene is TRBJ1-6, the V gene TRBV18; D unclear. Germline CDR1 KGHSH, CDR2 LQKENI. The CDR3 extends over 14 amino acids. Trimming shortened V by 5 bases and J by 5 bases, and 10 bases separated the two germline ends. For the CDR3, the DNA is TGTGCCAGCTCATTGAGGGTGGATAATTCACCCCTCCACTTT. Amino acid sequence: CASSLRVDNSPLHF.

This chain joins TRBV5-1 and TRBJ1-2, with 9 bases identical to TRBD1. The junction had 2 bases not matched to a gene; V was cut back by 5 bases and J by 6 bases. The CDR3 extends over 12 amino acids. The V gene's germline CDR1 is SGHRS and CDR2 YFSETQ. CDR3 sequence reads: CASRRDRDGYTF. CDR3 DNA sequence: TGCGCCAGCAGACGGGACAGGGATGGCTACACCTTC. Supplemented by reference TRBV5-1 and TRBJ1-2, the full variable domain reads KAGVTQTPRYLIKTRGQQVTLSCSPISGHRSVSWYQQTPGQGLQFLFEYFSETQRNKGNFPGRFSGRQFSNSRSEMNVSTLELGDSALYLCASRRDRDGYTFGSGTRLTVV.

The V gene is TRBV7-3, the J gene TRBJ2-1, with a weak D call TRBD1 (5 bases). Germline assignment: CDR1 SGHTA and CDR2 FQGTGA. The CDR3 runs to 16 residues. Trimming cost V 1 base and J 6 bases, with 16 bases left between them. This chain's CDR3 is CASSLNGRAAFNEQFF. The CDR3 DNA reads as TGTGCCAGCAGCTTAAACGGCAGGGCAGCCTTCAATGAGCAGTTCTTC.

The rearrangement uses TRBV30 and TRBJ2-2; the match to TRBD2 covers 12 bases. The germline gives CDR1 GTSNPN, CDR2 SVGIG (reference sequence). Trimming removed 1 base from V and 5 bases from J; junction bases left unmatched: 5. This CDR3 region has 16 residues. The CDR3 DNA reads TGTGCCTGGAGTGGACTAGCGGGAGCTCAAACCGGGGAGCTGTTTTTT. Translated: CAWSGLAGAQTGELFF.

V usage is TRBV6-5 and J usage is TRBJ1-5; no clear D. The V end lost 0 bases, the J end lost 5 bases, and 8 bases lay between the germline ends. The germline V gene encodes CDR1 MNHEY and CDR2 SVGAGI. The length of the CDR3 is 14 residues. The CDR3 DNA is TGTGCCAGCAGTTACTCTCCCGAGGATCAGCCCCAGCATTTT. Translating gives CASSYSPEDQPQHF.

This clone was found a few times. This chain uses TRBV6-5 with TRBJ2-7, with TRBD1 matching over 9 bases. Germline-derived CDR1 and CDR2 are MNHEY and SVGAGI. The CDR3 runs to 13 residues. Trimming at V came to 7 bases and at J to 3 bases, leaving 4 bases not matched to a gene. CDR3 nucleotides: TGTGCCAGCAAGTCGACAGGGGGCTACGAGCAGTACTTC. Translating it yields CASKSTGGYEQYF.

The CDR3 region has the DNA TGCGCCAGCAGCTGGGCAGGGCGCACAGATACGCAGTATTTT. This codes for CASSWAGRTDTQYF. This chain links TRBV5-1 with TRBJ2-3; a possible D gene is TRBD1 (5 bases). Germline V CDR1 and CDR2: SGHRS, YFSETQ. This CDR3 has 14 amino acids. Between the trimmed V and J ends, which lost 3 bases and 1 base, there was a span of 9 bases.

The V gene is TRBV7-3, the J gene TRBJ2-7; tentatively, D is TRBD2 (6 bases). V dropped 1 base and J dropped 6 bases, with 10 bases sitting between them. CDR1 and CDR2 (germline): SGHTA, FQGTGA. This CDR3 comprises 13 residues. The CDR3 nucleotides read TGTGCCAGCAGCTTAAATAGGGACTCCGAGCAGTACTTC. Protein sequence: CASSLNRDSEQYF.